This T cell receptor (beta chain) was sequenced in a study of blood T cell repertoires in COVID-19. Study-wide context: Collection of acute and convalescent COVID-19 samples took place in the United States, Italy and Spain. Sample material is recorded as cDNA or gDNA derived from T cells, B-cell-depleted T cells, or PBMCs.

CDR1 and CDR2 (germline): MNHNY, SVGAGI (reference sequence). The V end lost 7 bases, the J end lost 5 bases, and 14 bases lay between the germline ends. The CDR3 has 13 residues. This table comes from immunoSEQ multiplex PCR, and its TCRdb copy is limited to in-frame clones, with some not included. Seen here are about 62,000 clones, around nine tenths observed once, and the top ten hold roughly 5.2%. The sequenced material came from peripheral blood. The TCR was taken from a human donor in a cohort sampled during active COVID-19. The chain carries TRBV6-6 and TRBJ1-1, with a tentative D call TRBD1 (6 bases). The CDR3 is CASTFLRGTEAFF. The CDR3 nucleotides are TGTGCCAGCACCTTCCTCAGGGGAACTGAAGCTTTCTTT.